Presented here are 16 T cell receptor beta chains from one specimen sequenced in a study of cytomegalovirus exposure and HLA in healthy donors. Amplification used 60 Vbeta primers and 13 Jbeta primers. Assay used: immunoSEQ multiplex PCR; TCRdb lists only in-frame clones, some missing. The sample lists 110,000 or so clones; 76% were seen once. The sample was PBMCs. The receptors stem from a man aged 40-49 years in good health and CMV-seropositive.

This clone was found a few times. This chain uses TRBV7-9 with TRBJ2-7; D not certain. V lost 1 base to trimming and J lost 4 bases, with 8 bases between them. The germline V gene encodes CDR1 SEHNR and CDR2 FQNEAQ (reference sequence). CDR3 length equals 13 residues. The CDR3: CASSLVGAYEQYF. In DNA, the CDR3 is TGTGCCAGCAGCTTAGTAGGAGCTTACGAGCAGTACTTC.

The chain is built from TRBV18 and TRBJ1-1; D unclear. Per germline, CDR1 KGHSH and CDR2 LQKENI. The CDR3 runs 15 residues. Trimming took off 3 bases at V and 0 bases at J, with 11 bases between the two ends. Here the CDR3 DNA reads TGTGCCAGCTCACCCGCTGTGGGCCTGAACACTGAAGCTTTCTTT. Its protein product is CASSPAVGLNTEAFF.

The chain employs TRBV5-1 and TRBJ1-1, with TRBD1 identical over 12 bases. This CDR3 spans 18 amino acids. After removal of 4 bases from V and 1 base from J, the junction contained 11 bases not matched to a gene. CDR1 is SGHRS, CDR2 YFSETQ, per germline. The CDR3 region is CASSIRGQGALQNTEAFF. CDR3 DNA sequence: TGCGCCAGCAGCATCCGGGGACAGGGGGCCCTTCAGAACACTGAAGCTTTCTTT.

The CDR3 DNA reads TGTGCCAGCTCACCGGACAGGGGCGGAGATACGCAGTATTTT. It yields the protein CASSPDRGGDTQYF. The chain uses TRBV18 and TRBJ2-3; 9 bases map to TRBD1. The CDR3 totals 14 residues. In germline, CDR1 is KGHSH, CDR2 LQKENI. V gave up 3 bases and J gave up 5 bases; unmatched junction bases: 3.

V is TRBV5-8 and J is TRBJ1-2; D ambiguous. The germline gives CDR1 SGHTS, CDR2 YDEGEE. V was trimmed by 1 base and J by 2 bases, leaving 9 bases between them. The CDR3 has 14 amino acids. As DNA, the CDR3 is TGTGCCAGCAGCTTGTACTCGGGAAACTATGGCTACACCTTC. Its translation: CASSLYSGNYGYTF.

The DNA for the CDR3 is TGTGCCAGCAGCTTTGGGACTAGCGACTACGAGCAGTACTTC. Its protein is CASSFGTSDYEQYF. V is TRBV11-3 and J is TRBJ2-7; TRBD2 matches 10 bases. Germline V gene data show CDR1 as SGHNT and CDR2 as YENEEA. This CDR3 has 14 amino acids. The ends lost 3 bases at V and 3 bases at J; junction bases unmatched: 2. Full variable domain (remainder filled in from reference TRBV11-3 and TRBJ2-7): EAGVVQSPRYKIIEKKQPVAFWCNPISGHNTLYWYLQNLGQGPELLIRYENEEAVDDSQLPKDRFSAERLKGVDSTLKIQPAELGDSAVYLCASSFGTSDYEQYFGPGTRLTVT.

J is TRBJ1-2 and V is TRBV27; possibly TRBD1 for D (6 bases). The length of the CDR3 is 14 residues. Trimming took off 6 bases at V and 2 bases at J, with 13 bases between the two ends. The germline V gene has CDR1 MNHEY and CDR2 SMNVEV (reference sequence). CDR3 loop: CASRPQGPNYGYTF. The DNA for the CDR3 is TGTGCCAGCAGGCCTCAGGGGCCCAACTATGGCTACACCTTC.

The rearrangement uses TRBV18 and TRBJ2-2, with D perhaps TRBD1 (5 bases). With 6 bases removed from V and 6 bases from J, the gap between germline ends came to 14 bases. The length of the CDR3 is 14 residues. Per the germline V gene, CDR1 is KGHSH and CDR2 is LQKENI. CDR3 sequence reads: CASSVAAGSGELFF. Here the CDR3 DNA reads TGTGCCAGCTCTGTGGCGGCAGGGTCCGGGGAGCTGTTTTTT.

The chain uses TRBV7-2 and TRBJ2-3; 7 nucleotides match TRBD2. Germline CDR1 SGHTA, CDR2 FQGNSA. V dropped 4 bases and J dropped 5; count of bases not matched to a gene: 12. The CDR3 runs to 16 residues. The DNA for the CDR3 is TGTGCCAGCAGCTCCCCCGCGGGCGGGGGTATAGATACGCAGTATTTT. It yields the protein CASSSPAGGGIDTQYF. The full variable domain, in which reference TRBV7-2 and TRBJ2-3 provide the parts outside the CDR3, is GAGVSQSPSNKVTEKGKDVELRCDPISGHTALYWYRQSLGQGLEFLIYFQGNSAPDKSGLPSDRFSAERTGGSVSTLTIQRTQQEDSAVYLCASSSPAGGGIDTQYFGPGTRLTVL.

The J gene is TRBJ2-7, the V gene TRBV11-2; D uncertain. The germline V and J ends were trimmed by 0 bases and 2 bases, with 11 bases remaining between them. The CDR3 length is 15 residues. Germline V gene data show CDR1 as SGHAT and CDR2 as FQNNGV. This CDR3 is CASSLDSGRAYEQYF. The DNA for the CDR3 is TGTGCCAGCAGCTTAGATTCTGGCCGGGCCTACGAGCAGTACTTC.

The chain links TRBV11-3 to TRBJ1-4; D gene unclear. Germline CDR1 is SGHNT and CDR2 is YENEEA. CDR3 length: 14 amino acids. Trimming left V 1 base short and J 5 bases short, with 8 bases between. The CDR3 here is CASSLGGINEKLFF. The CDR3, as DNA: TGTGCCAGCAGCTTAGGAGGAATAAATGAAAAACTGTTTTTT.

The V and J genes are TRBV6-6 and TRBJ2-7, with D tentatively TRBD2 (6 bases). Germline loops: CDR1 MNHNY, CDR2 SVGAGI (reference sequence). V was clipped by 5 bases and J by 0 bases, with 11 bases between them. The CDR3 is 14 amino acids. Written as DNA, the CDR3 is TGTGCCAGCAGTCGAGACGGGAGCTCCTACGAGCAGTACTTC. This encodes CASSRDGSSYEQYF.

The chain recombines TRBV21-1 with TRBJ1-1. TRBV21-1 counts as a pseudogene. The CDR3 length is 19 residues. CDR3 protein: CASSKARRVIEEVIPEAFF. The CDR3 nucleotides are TGTGCCAGCAGCAAAGCGAGGCGGGTGATCGAAGAGGTGATCCCTGAAGCTTTCTTT.

Here the CDR3 reads CAYPPGTGSDHTIYF. The CDR3 region has the DNA TGTGCCTATCCCCCCGGGACAGGGAGCGATCACACCATATATTTT. V usage is TRBV7-9 and J usage is TRBJ1-3; 9 bases agree with TRBD1. From germline, CDR1 is SEHNR and CDR2 FQNEAQ (reference sequence). J lost 8 bases, V lost 11 bases, and 16 bases had no gene match. CDR3 size: 15 residues. The full variable domain, in which reference TRBV7-9 and TRBJ1-3 provide the parts outside the CDR3, is DTGVSQNPRHKITKRGQNVTFRCDPISEHNRLYWYRQTLGQGPEFLTYFQNEAQLEKSRLLSDRFSAERPKGSFSTLEIQRTEQGDSAMYLCAYPPGTGSDHTIYFGEGSWLTVV.

The CDR3, as DNA: TGTGCCAGCAGCATCAGGACTAGCGGGAGGGCCAAGACCGGGGAGCTGTTTTTT. It specifies CASSIRTSGRAKTGELFF. The chain couples TRBV11-2 to TRBJ2-2; 15 positions agree with TRBD2. Germline V gives CDR1 SGHAT, CDR2 FQNNGV. J lost 5 bases, V lost 5 bases, and 9 bases had no gene match. The CDR3 is 18 amino acids.

The J gene is TRBJ2-3, the V gene TRBV15, with unresolved D. Germline V gives CDR1 LNHNV, CDR2 YYDKDF (reference sequence). The CDR3 has 18 amino acids. Trimming cost V 2 bases and J 5 bases, with 23 bases left between them. The CDR3 spells CATSRKLSNVHSRDTQYF. The CDR3 DNA follows: TGTGCCACCAGCAGAAAGCTCTCGAACGTCCACAGTAGAGATACGCAGTATTTT.